The source of this T cell receptor beta chain is a study of cytomegalovirus exposure and HLA in healthy donors. Study outcomes and limitations: It was in a later analysis that TCR association rates were seen to vary by HLA locus, highest for DRB1 and lowest for HLA-C.

The PCR ran on 60 Vbeta and 13 Jbeta primers. The table came from immunoSEQ multiplex PCR; TCRdb's copy has only in-frame clones and leaves some out. Of 65,000 to 90,000 clones in the sample, 65% to 80% were seen once. Germline V gene sequence: CDR1 SGHRS, CDR2 YFSETQ. The V end was cut by 3 bases, the J end by 0 bases, with 13 bases between. The CDR3 is 16 amino acids. Regarding this clone: What it recognizes is unknown.

This TCR was recovered from a man between 35 and 55 years old in good health and CMV-seronegative. Specimen: PBMCs. The rearrangement uses TRBV5-1 and TRBJ1-3; D remains ambiguous. In nucleotides, the CDR3 is TGCGCCAGCAGCTCCTATGCGCAGGCCTCTGGAAACACCATATATTTT. Its translation: CASSSYAQASGNTIYF.